What follows describes a single T cell receptor beta chain. The antigen remains undetermined. The record originates from a study of T cell clonotyping in hematopoietic cell transplantation. The table came from immunoSEQ multiplex PCR; TCRdb's copy has only in-frame clones and leaves some out. The sample lists about 36,000 clones, roughly 88% seen once, with under 2.5% in the top ten. The ends were cut back, 3 bases at V and 6 bases at J, with 15 bases in the middle. The CDR3 is made up of 13 amino acids. Germline V CDR1 and CDR2: GTSNPN, SVGIG (reference sequence). Findings and limits, study-wide: No sorting was done, leaving CD4 and CD8 contributions mixed. Pathologically expanded recipient clonotypes increased progressively from day 30 to day 180 as diversity fell. Higher Inverse Simpson Index values in graft donor and pretransplant recipient predicted broader posttransplant TCR diversity.

Material for sequencing was peripheral blood mononuclear cells. The V call is TRBV30, the J call TRBJ2-7; the D is unclear. The receptor's source is a woman aged 40 to 55 in good health. Some clones in this sample may be carry-over from other donors' samples. CDR3: CAWRPRWAPEQYF. DNA for the CDR3: TGTGCCTGGAGACCCCGTTGGGCACCCGAGCAGTACTTC.